Below are 3 T cell receptor beta chains sequenced from a single sample in a study of Graves' ophthalmopathy and Graves' hyperthyroidism listed by TCRdb under 2018. Sequencer: Illumina HiSeq 2000. For repertoire sequencing, TCR beta CDR3 regions were amplified from RNA transcripts. The first round was an RT-PCR using HTBI primers with the Qiagen OneStep RT-PCR kit, and this first round was followed by a second-round multiplex PCR, then size selection and purification. TCRdb trimmed the raw reads at Q25, called clones with MiXCR and kept productive beta chains. Every entry covers one CDR3 protein and lists the most common genes and DNA from its rows. This sample holds almost 750,000 distinct CDR3 sequences; 35% to 50% were observed only once. The ten largest clones capture 44% of the sample. The sequenced sample was peripheral blood. All receptors derive from an adult man with Graves' ophthalmopathy.

The V and J genes are TRBV2 and TRBJ2-3; D perhaps matches TRBD1 (5 bases). This CDR3 region has 14 residues. Per germline, CDR1 SNHLY and CDR2 FYNNEI. V dropped 5 bases and J dropped 0 bases, with 9 bases sitting between them. CDR3 in amino acids: CASSTGSSTDTQYF. In DNA, the CDR3 is TGTGCCAGCAGTACAGGATCTAGCACAGATACGCAGTATTTT.

There are a few counts of this clonotype. The J gene is TRBJ2-2, the V gene TRBV7-7, with D possibly being TRBD1 (6 bases). V was pared by 5 bases and J by 4 bases, with 17 bases between. CDR3 length equals 16 residues. In germline, CDR1 is SSHAT, CDR2 FNYEAQ (reference sequence). The DNA for the CDR3 is TGTGCCAGCAGCCCAGGGTTGCAGGGGAGCACCGGGGAGCTGTTTTTT. Its protein product is CASSPGLQGSTGELFF.

The table lists this clonotype with many counts. J is TRBJ1-5 and V is TRBV2, with D perhaps TRBD1 (6 bases). V was trimmed by 4 bases and J by 3 bases, leaving 10 bases between them. Germline loops: CDR1 SNHLY, CDR2 FYNNEI. This CDR3 has 14 amino acids. CDR3 sequence (DNA): TGTGCCAGCAGTGGGACAGTCGCCAATCAGCCCCAGCATTTT. It translates to CASSGTVANQPQHF.